This TCR beta chain is drawn from a study of T cells in Graves' hyperthyroidism and ophthalmopathy (dated by TCRdb to about 2019). In the study overall: Peripheral blood was sampled at the time of initial diagnosis, prior to any treatment. Prospective prediction of ophthalmopathy was tested in an independent validation cohort of under 20 hyperthyroidism patients and 15 to 17 patients who later progressed to ophthalmopathy. To identify TCR V-J signatures that set the groups apart, the researchers used a discovery cohort of 100 patients, made up of around 40 with Graves' ophthalmopathy and 57 with stable Graves' hyperthyroidism. The paper reports TCR Vbeta CDR3 sequencing of roughly 140 peripheral blood samples: 43 ophthalmopathy, some 80 hyperthyroidism and around 17 progressor patients. Thyroid tissue and blood T-cell repertoires from about six Graves' hyperthyroidism patients were also compared in the study. The 100 or so discovery patients were randomly divided into training and test sets at a 7:3 ratio. Following sampling, methimazole starting at 30 mg daily was given to hyperthyroidism patients, and high-dose intravenous methylprednisolone was given to ophthalmopathy patients.

The germline V gene encodes CDR1 MNHEY and CDR2 SVGEGT. Trimming at the junction amounts to 5 bases on V and 4 bases on J, and the germline ends lie 14 bases apart. The cysteine opens and the phenylalanine closes a CDR3 of 14 amino acids. The DNA shown is the 42-base CDR3, in frame from base 1. Paper-wide results and their limitations: During validation, the model predicted progression to ophthalmopathy a median of approximately six months ahead of onset, with around 70% sensitivity and 72.22% specificity. In cross-validation, a model built on a 13 V-J signature told ophthalmopathy apart from stable hyperthyroidism with just under 90% sensitivity and approximately 81% specificity, and in testing the same model reached 80%/75%. No statistical method was used to fix the sample size in advance, and group allocation was not hidden from the investigators. Most expanded thyroid clonotypes (frequency above 0.001) were also found in blood, which suggests that blood repertoires may mirror thyroid immune responses.

Amplification of TCR beta CDR3 regions was carried out from RNA transcripts. The first round of RT-PCR for the TCR CDR3 was performed with the HTBI primer set and the Qiagen OneStep RT-PCR kit. A second multiplex PCR round built the libraries, followed by size selection and purification. Paired-end sequencing of the libraries was performed with 100 bp reads on an Illumina HiSeq2000. In the original analysis: SOAPnuke was used to process the raw data, removing reads that contained adapters or uncalled bases, had a mean Phred below 15, or lacked an exact match to the constant primer or identifier. COPE v1.2.5 was used to merge the high-quality paired reads, and each unique nucleotide sequence was defined as a clonotype. Clonotypes were aligned to IMGT TRBV, TRBD and TRBJ reference segments using MiTCR v1.1. The analysis was restricted to V-J combinations with a frequency above 0.0001, which together covered about 99% of the repertoires. The TCS score was defined as the ratio of F50 (clonal expansion) to E x V (chaos), calculated using BLOSUM62-based TCRdist between CDR3 peptides within each V-J. Welch's t-statistics and random forest reduced roughly 500 V-J features to 13, which were used in a naive Bayes classifier (R e1071). The public reads were reanalyzed by TCRdb: fastp trimming at Q25, MiXCR alignment, in-frame beta chains only. Records with the same CDR3 protein are collapsed into one entry carrying the most frequent genes and DNA. The V and J calls follow TCRdb's processing rather than the paper's. Counted in this sample were hundreds of thousands of distinct CDR3 sequences; roughly 15% of them appeared once. About an eighth of the sample comes from the top ten.

In the ophthalmopathy patients, disease was moderately to severely active, with a Clinical Activity Score of 3 or more, a NOSPECS grade of 4 or more, and a duration of less than 3 months. Patients with uncontrolled infections, other autoimmune diseases, pregnancy or lactation were excluded. Clinical symptoms, serum thyroxine and TRAb, thyroid ultrasound, and orbital computed tomography formed the basis for the diagnoses. Ficoll-Paque density gradient centrifugation was used to isolate PBMCs from about 10 ml of fresh peripheral blood. Total RNA was extracted using Trizol reagent, and RNA quality was assessed on an Agilent 2100 Bioanalyzer. By its share of the sample, this clonotype is large (0.1 to 1%). Its recognized antigen is unknown. No clone much larger than this one lies a single base away; base qualities are absent.

Sequencing was carried out using blood. The rearrangement combines TRBV6-2 or TRBV6-3 with TRBJ1-1; the D gene is perhaps TRBD1, on 6 matching bases. The origin of this receptor is a woman between 50 and 59 years old with Graves' ophthalmopathy. The bases read TGTGCCAGCAGTCCGGACAGATTCAGCACTGAAGCTTTCTTT. Translation gives CASSPDRFSTEAFF.